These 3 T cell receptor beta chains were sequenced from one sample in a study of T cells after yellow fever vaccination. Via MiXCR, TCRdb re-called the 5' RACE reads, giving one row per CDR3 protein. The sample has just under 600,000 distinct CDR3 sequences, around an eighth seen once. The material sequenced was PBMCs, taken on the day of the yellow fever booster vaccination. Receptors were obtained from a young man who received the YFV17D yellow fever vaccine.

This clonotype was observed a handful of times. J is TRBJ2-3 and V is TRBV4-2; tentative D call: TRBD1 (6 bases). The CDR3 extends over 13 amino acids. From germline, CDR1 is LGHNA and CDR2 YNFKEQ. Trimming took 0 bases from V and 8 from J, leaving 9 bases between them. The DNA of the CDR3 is TGTGCCAGCAGCCAAGAGGAAGGGGGTACGCAGTATTTT. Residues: CASSQEEGGTQYF.

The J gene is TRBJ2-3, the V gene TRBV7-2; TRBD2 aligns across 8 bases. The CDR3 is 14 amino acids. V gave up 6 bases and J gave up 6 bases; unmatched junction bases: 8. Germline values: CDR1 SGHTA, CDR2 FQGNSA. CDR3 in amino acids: CASSWREALDTQYF. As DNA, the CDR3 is TGTGCCAGCAGTTGGCGGGAGGCCCTTGATACGCAGTATTTT.

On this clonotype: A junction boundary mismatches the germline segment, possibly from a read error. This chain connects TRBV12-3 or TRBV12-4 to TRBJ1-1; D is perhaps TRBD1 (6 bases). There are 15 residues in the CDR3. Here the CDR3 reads CASSLRDTYTSEASF. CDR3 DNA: TGTGCCAGCAGTTTGCGGGACACCTACACTTCAGAAGCTTCCTTT.